This entry lists 12 T cell receptor beta chains sequenced from one sample in a study of regulatory dendritic cells for organ transplantation (dated by TCRdb to about 2017). The library was prepared using the immunoSEQ multiplex PCR assay. TCRdb limited this immuneACCESS table to in-frame rearrangements with V and J called. A share of clones is missing; checked studies link under half to unresolved V genes, and the rest is unexplained. In this sample the table shows under 35,000 clones, under 90% of which occur a single time. Clones ranked in the top ten supply around 0.4% of the sample. Input material: naive CD8+ T cells from blood. What this sample's cell subset or site label stands for: CD45RA+ naive T cells. These receptors were collected from a human donor in good health.

This sequence joins TRBV11-3 and TRBJ1-2, with D maybe TRBD1 (6 bases). Trimming left V 6 bases short and J 2 bases short, with 16 bases between. CDR3 length: 15 amino acids. CDR1 is SGHNT, CDR2 YENEEA, per germline. This CDR3 is CASSIPGTSNYGYTF. CDR3 in DNA: TGTGCCAGCAGTATCCCAGGGACATCGAACTATGGCTACACCTTC.

This rearrangement joins TRBV7-8 to TRBJ1-2; 9 bases align to TRBD1. The CDR3 extends over 17 amino acids. V was pared by 0 bases and J by 3 bases, with 8 bases of the junction left unmatched. Germline V gene sequence: CDR1 SGHVS, CDR2 FQNEAQ. CDR3 amino acids: CASSLADMGQGDYGYTF. The CDR3 DNA reads TGTGCCAGCAGCTTAGCGGATATGGGACAGGGAGACTATGGCTACACCTTC.

This rearrangement joins TRBV18 to TRBJ2-1; D perhaps matches TRBD1 (5 bases). Trimming took 3 bases from V and 3 from J, leaving 9 bases between them. CDR1 is KGHSH, CDR2 LQKENI, per germline. This CDR3 is built from 14 residues. The CDR3 DNA sequence: TGTGCCAGCTCACCCCCAGACAGCTACAATGAGCAGTTCTTC. Translation gives CASSPPDSYNEQFF.

The chain links TRBV9 to TRBJ1-3; 7 nucleotides line up with TRBD1. CDR3 length equals 13 residues. The trim removed 3 bases at V and 7 bases at J, leaving 4 bases unmatched. The germline V gene has CDR1 SGDLS and CDR2 YYNGEE. CDR3 nucleotides: TGTGCCAGCAGCGGTACAGGGGCCAACACCATATATTTT. Its protein product is CASSGTGANTIYF.

V gene TRBV5-1 combines with J gene TRBJ1-5, with 12 bases fitting TRBD1. V was clipped by 4 bases and J by 6 bases; unmatched bases: 5. CDR1 is SGHRS, CDR2 YFSETQ, per germline. There are 15 residues in the CDR3. The chain's CDR3 is CASSDGTGGRQPQHF. In DNA form, the CDR3 reads TGCGCCAGCAGCGACGGGACAGGGGGCCGTCAGCCCCAGCATTTT.

The chain joins TRBV15 to TRBJ2-1; 11 positions match TRBD1. Looked up from germline, CDR1 is LNHNV and CDR2 is YYDKDF (reference sequence). The CDR3 runs 15 residues. V dropped 4 bases and J dropped 7; count of bases not matched to a gene: 6. The CDR3 nucleotides are TGTGCCACCAGCACTTGGACAGGGGGCAGGAATGAGCAGTTCTTC. Translation gives CATSTWTGGRNEQFF.

The rearrangement links TRBV5-6 to TRBJ1-1; possibly TRBD1 for D (6 bases). CDR1 is SGHDT and CDR2 is YYEEEE in the germline V gene. CDR3 length equals 13 residues. V lost 4 bases, J lost 8 bases, and 15 bases lay in between. The CDR3 DNA reads as TGTGCCAGCAGCCTGACAGGCCCCAACGAAGCTTTCTTT. Translation gives CASSLTGPNEAFF.

CDR3 sequence reads: CASSTGRDRGGNTIYF. The CDR3 DNA sequence: TGCGCCAGCAGCACGGGACGAGACAGGGGAGGAAACACCATATATTTT. The chain employs TRBV5-1 and TRBJ1-3, with TRBD1 identical over 8 bases. The germline V gene has CDR1 SGHRS and CDR2 YFSETQ. The CDR3 consists of 16 residues. V lost 4 bases, J lost 4 bases, and 10 bases stayed unmatched.

The DNA of the CDR3 is TGTGCCAGCAGTTTCGAGGAGAACACTGAAGCTTTCTTT. Encoded protein: CASSFEENTEAFF. This chain joins TRBV28 and TRBJ1-1; D uncertain. V lost 3 bases to trimming and J lost 1 base, with 6 bases between them. Germline values: CDR1 MDHEN, CDR2 SYDVKM. This CDR3 has 13 residues.

This chain links TRBV7-9 with TRBJ1-2; a weak D match, TRBD1 (6 bases). V shed 5 bases and J shed 1 base, with 17 bases lying between them. The CDR3 has 16 residues. Germline CDR1 SEHNR, CDR2 FQNEAQ (reference sequence). CDR3 in amino acids: CASSQGSGENNYGYTF. DNA of the CDR3: TGTGCCAGCAGCCAGGGGTCAGGGGAGAATAACTATGGCTACACCTTC.

This rearrangement joins TRBV4-1 to TRBJ1-6, with TRBD1 matching over 7 bases. Germline trimming cut 1 base from V and 8 bases from J; bases unmatched to any gene: 8. Germline loops: CDR1 MGHRA, CDR2 YSYEKL. There are 16 residues in the CDR3. CDR3 sequence: CASSQVSAGGYSPLHF. The DNA of the CDR3 is TGCGCCAGCAGCCAAGTTTCGGCAGGGGGTTATTCACCCCTCCACTTT.

This chain links TRBV6-6 with TRBJ2-2; no firm D call. Trimming removed 4 bases at V and 1 base at J, with 10 bases between. This CDR3 region has 15 residues. Germline V gene sequence: CDR1 MNHNY, CDR2 SVGAGI (reference sequence). The CDR3 region has the DNA TGTGCCAGCAGTTTAGTCCTAAAGAACACCGGGGAGCTGTTTTTT. It codes for CASSLVLKNTGELFF.